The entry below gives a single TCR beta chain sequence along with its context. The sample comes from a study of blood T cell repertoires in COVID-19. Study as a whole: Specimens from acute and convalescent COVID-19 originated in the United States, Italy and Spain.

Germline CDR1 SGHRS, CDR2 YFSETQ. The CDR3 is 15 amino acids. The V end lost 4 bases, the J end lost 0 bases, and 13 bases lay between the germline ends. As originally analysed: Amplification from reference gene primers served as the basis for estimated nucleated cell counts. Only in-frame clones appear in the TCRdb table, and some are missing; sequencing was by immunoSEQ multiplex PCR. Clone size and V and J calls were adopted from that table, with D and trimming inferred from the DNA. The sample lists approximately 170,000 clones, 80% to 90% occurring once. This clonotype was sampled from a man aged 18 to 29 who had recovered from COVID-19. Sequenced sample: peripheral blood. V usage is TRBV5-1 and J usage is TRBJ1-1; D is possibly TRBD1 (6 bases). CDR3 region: CASSHGQLMNTEAFF. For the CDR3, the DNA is TGCGCCAGCAGCCACGGACAGCTCATGAACACTGAAGCTTTCTTT.